What follows describes a single T cell receptor beta chain. The CDR3 sequence is 17 residues long. Germline values: CDR1 SGHVS, CDR2 FQNEAQ. V lost 6 bases to trimming and J lost 4 bases; unmatched junction nucleotides: 14. These data belong to a study of shared clonotypes between healthy human individuals. Sequencing used immunoSEQ multiplex PCR; TCRdb keeps in-frame clones, though not all of them. The sample consists of roughly 300,000 clones, roughly 70% of them appearing once. The sequencing input was memory CD4+ T cells sorted from blood. The subset denotes: CD45RA-negative fraction. The chain employs TRBV7-8 and TRBJ2-7, with TRBD2 matching 11 bases. The TCR was taken from a young man in good health. In nucleotides, the CDR3 is TGTGCCAGCAGTTCCCGGGGGCCTAGCGGGAGGAGTTACGAGCAGTACTTC. This sequence encodes CASSSRGPSGRSYEQYF. Full variable domain (rest looked up from reference TRBV7-8 and TRBJ2-7): GAGVSQSPRYKVAKRGQDVALRCDPISGHVSLFWYQQALGQGPEFLTYFQNEAQLDKSGLPSDRFFAERPEGSVSTLKIQRTQQEDSAVYLCASSSRGPSGRSYEQYFGPGTRLTVT.